The 10 T cell receptor beta chains given below trace back to one sample, sequenced in a study of blood T cell repertoires in COVID-19. The repertoire was sequenced with immunoSEQ multiplex PCR; TCRdb's copy has only in-frame clones and lacks some. The table includes more than 110,000 clones, 84% detected once. The specimen was peripheral blood. The receptors come from an elderly woman in a cohort sampled during active or convalescent COVID-19.

For the CDR3, the DNA is TGTGCCAGTAGCTTACTAGCGGGGGGCACAGATACGCAGTATTTT. Residues: CASSLLAGGTDTQYF. The rearrangement joins TRBV19 to TRBJ2-3; 11 bases fit TRBD2. Germline-derived CDR1 and CDR2 are LNHDA and SQIVND (reference sequence). There are 15 residues in the CDR3. J gave up 1 base and V 6 bases, and 3 bases lay outside the gene matches.

CDR3 in DNA: TGTGCCAGCAGCTTGACGCAGAATTCACCCCTCCACTTT. It yields the protein CASSLTQNSPLHF. The chain couples TRBV5-6 to TRBJ1-6; the D is unclear. Trimming stripped 1 base from V and 7 bases from J, with 6 bases between. CDR3 length: 13 residues. CDR1 and CDR2 (germline): SGHDT, YYEEEE.

The rearrangement joins TRBV7-2 to TRBJ2-1; 10 bases fit TRBD2. The CDR3 covers 15 residues. Looked up from germline, CDR1 is SGHTA and CDR2 is FQGNSA. The V gene end was trimmed by 5 bases and the J gene end by 4 bases; junction bases not matched to a gene: 5. CDR3 sequence: CASSVSGGAYNEQFF. Written as DNA, the CDR3 is TGTGCCAGCAGCGTGAGCGGGGGGGCGTACAATGAGCAGTTCTTC. The full variable domain, its missing parts supplied by reference TRBV7-2 and TRBJ2-1, is GAGVSQSPSNKVTEKGKDVELRCDPISGHTALYWYRQSLGQGLEFLIYFQGNSAPDKSGLPSDRFSAERTGGSVSTLTIQRTQQEDSAVYLCASSVSGGAYNEQFFGPGTRLTVL.

The chain has TRBV28 and TRBJ2-5, with 9 bases lining up with TRBD2. CDR3 length: 16 amino acids. The V segment lost 5 bases and the J segment 5 bases; nucleotides outside the gene matches: 12. From germline, CDR1 is MDHEN and CDR2 SYDVKM. CDR3 nucleotide sequence: TGTGCCAGCAGTAGGCGACGGCGGGGGGGCAGGGAGACCCAGTACTTC. The encoded protein is CASSRRRRGGRETQYF.

This chain joins TRBV10-3 and TRBJ2-7, with D tentatively TRBD1 (6 bases). With 0 bases removed from V and 4 bases from J, the gap between germline ends came to 13 bases. The V gene's germline CDR1 is ENHRY and CDR2 SYGVKD. The CDR3 is 15 residues long. CDR3 region: CAISESGDILYEQYV. DNA of the CDR3: TGTGCCATCAGTGAGTCGGGGGACATCCTTTACGAGCAGTACGTC.

The CDR3: CASSPGQGRQPQHF. The DNA for the CDR3 is TGTGCCAGCAGTCCGGGACAGGGTAGACAGCCCCAGCATTTT. This chain uses TRBV2 with TRBJ1-5; TRBD1 agrees at 9 bases. With V trimmed by 5 bases and J by 7 bases, 6 bases remained unmatched. This CDR3 has 14 residues. Per germline, CDR1 SNHLY and CDR2 FYNNEI. The complete variable domain, with remaining parts taken from reference TRBV2 and TRBJ1-5, reads EPEVTQTPSHQVTQMGQEVILRCVPISNHLYFYWYRQILGQKVEFLVSFYNNEISEKSEIFDDQFSVERPDGSNFTLKIRSTKLEDSAMYFCASSPGQGRQPQHFGDGTRLSIL.

This chain joins TRBV7-9 and TRBJ2-1, with D possibly matching TRBD2 (6 bases). Germline CDR1 is SEHNR and CDR2 is FQNEAQ (reference sequence). This CDR3 region has 14 residues. Trimming cost V 2 bases and J 8 bases, with 13 bases left between them. CDR3 amino acids: CASSLLARYDEQFF. CDR3 sequence (DNA): TGTGCCAGCAGCTTACTAGCGCGGTACGATGAGCAGTTCTTC.

This chain links TRBV28 with TRBJ2-3; 9 bases align to TRBD1. CDR3 length: 14 residues. Germline V gene data show CDR1 as MDHEN and CDR2 as SYDVKM. V shed 6 bases and J 7 bases; nucleotides not matched to a gene: 8. CDR3 protein: CASSLNRGPNTQYF. CDR3 coding DNA: TGTGCCAGCAGCCTGAACAGGGGGCCAAATACGCAGTATTTT.

The V and J genes are TRBV7-9 and TRBJ1-4; 7 bases are a match to TRBD1. Trimming cost V 4 bases and J 4 bases; bases outside gene matches: 3. CDR3 length: 14 amino acids. Germline V gene sequence: CDR1 SEHNR, CDR2 FQNEAQ (reference sequence). CDR3 DNA: TGTGCCAGCAGCTGGGACAGCTATAATGAAAAACTGTTTTTT. Translating it yields CASSWDSYNEKLFF.

The chain links TRBV3-1 (or the pseudogene TRBV3-2) to TRBJ2-3; 10 bases match TRBD2. V lost 6 bases and J lost 3; bases outside the gene matches: 9. Germline V lookup: CDR1 LGHDT, CDR2 YNNKEL (reference sequence). The length of the CDR3 is 16 residues. CDR3 DNA sequence: TGTGCCAGCAGGCGTACTAGCGGGGTCTGGACAGATACGCAGTATTTT. Its translation: CASRRTSGVWTDTQYF.